Presented here are 20 T cell receptor beta chains from one specimen sequenced in a study of blood T cells in healthy people across ages. A second PCR, run for about 6 to 11 cycles, used a sample-barcoded 5' primer plus a J-beta primer mix. TCRdb fed the 5' RACE reads into MiXCR, producing one record per CDR3 protein. The sample consists of under 800,000 distinct CDR3 sequences, under 25% of them appearing once. Sequenced: blood. These receptors all come from a man aged 70-80 years in good health.

This chain joins TRBV20-1 and TRBJ2-4, with TRBD2 identical over 7 bases. V gave up 0 bases and J gave up 3 bases; unmatched junction bases: 8. This CDR3 spans 16 amino acids. CDR1 and CDR2 from the germline V gene are DFQATT and SNEGSKA (reference sequence). The CDR3 coding sequence is TGCAGTGCTAGAGATCAGGCTAGCGGATTCAAAAACATTCAGTACTTC. Protein product: CSARDQASGFKNIQYF.

This clonotype was counted between two and nine times. This chain connects TRBV28 to TRBJ1-6; 7 nucleotides match TRBD1. The CDR3 loop spans 15 amino acids. Trimming at V came to 5 bases and at J to 9 bases, leaving 10 bases not matched to a gene. Germline V gene sequence: CDR1 MDHEN, CDR2 SYDVKM. The CDR3 reads CASSHRGEVGSPLHF. The DNA of the CDR3 is TGTGCCAGCAGTCACAGGGGCGAAGTGGGTTCACCCCTCCACTTT.

The rearrangement links TRBV7-9 to TRBJ2-3; TRBD2 aligns across 13 bases. V shed 4 bases and J 4 bases; nucleotides not matched to a gene: 8. Germline V gene sequence: CDR1 SEHNR, CDR2 FQNEAQ (reference sequence). The CDR3 covers 17 residues. CDR3 residues: CASSSRTSGSSPDTQYF. CDR3 in DNA: TGTGCCAGCAGCTCTAGGACTAGCGGGAGTTCCCCAGATACGCAGTATTTT. The whole variable domain, remainder taken from reference TRBV7-9 and TRBJ2-3, is DTGVSQNPRHKITKRGQNVTFRCDPISEHNRLYWYRQTLGQGPEFLTYFQNEAQLEKSRLLSDRFSAERPKGSFSTLEIQRTEQGDSAMYLCASSSRTSGSSPDTQYFGPGTRLTVL.

This chain links TRBV9 with TRBJ1-4; D gene unclear. The CDR3 covers 15 residues. Germline lookup yields CDR1 SGDLS and CDR2 YYNGEE. The V end lost 1 base, the J end lost 0 bases, and 7 bases lay between the germline ends. CDR3 loop: CASSVQAATNEKLFF. The CDR3, as DNA: TGTGCCAGCAGCGTACAGGCCGCAACTAATGAAAAACTGTTTTTT.

This clonotype was observed a handful of times. CDR3 DNA: TGTGCCAGCAGCCCGGGACCCTCAGATACGCAGTATTTT. It yields the protein CASSPGPSDTQYF. The V gene is TRBV4-2, the J gene TRBJ2-3; perhaps D is TRBD1 or TRBD2 (5 bases each). The germline V gene has CDR1 LGHNA and CDR2 YNFKEQ. Between the trimmed V and J ends, which lost 4 bases and 4 bases, there was a span of 9 bases. The CDR3 contains 13 residues.

The chain recombines TRBV3-1 with TRBJ1-1; 9 nucleotides agree with TRBD1. The germline CDR1 and CDR2 sequences are LGHDT and YNNKEL (reference sequence). The length of the CDR3 is 14 residues. V was pared by 3 bases and J by 2 bases, with 1 base of the junction left unmatched. The chain's CDR3 is CASSQTGGNTEAFF. In DNA, the CDR3 is TGTGCCAGCAGCCAGACAGGGGGTAACACTGAAGCTTTCTTT.

The V gene is TRBV7-9, the J gene TRBJ1-4; 7 bases map to TRBD1. The CDR3 length is 15 residues. V trimming: 5 bases; J trimming: 5 bases; junction bases outside the gene matches: 8. Germline assignment: CDR1 SEHNR and CDR2 FQNEAQ (reference sequence). In DNA, the CDR3 is TGTGCCAGCAGCGCTGGACAGGCTCCGAATGAAAAACTGTTTTTT. Its translation is CASSAGQAPNEKLFF.

The table lists this clonotype with a few counts. The V gene is TRBV18, the J gene TRBJ2-7; 11 bases align to TRBD2. The CDR3 is 15 residues long. Trimming took 5 bases from V and 3 from J; bases not matched to a gene: 6. Germline V lookup: CDR1 KGHSH, CDR2 LQKENI. CDR3 DNA sequence: TGTGCCAGCTCATTATCCGGGACTAGCGGCTACGAGCAGTACTTC. The encoded protein is CASSLSGTSGYEQYF.

This rearrangement joins TRBV3-1 to TRBJ1-5; tentatively, D is TRBD1 (6 bases). Germline loops: CDR1 LGHDT, CDR2 YNNKEL (reference sequence). Trimming cost V 1 base and J 6 bases, with 16 bases left between them. This CDR3 region has 16 residues. The CDR3 DNA reads TGTGCCAGCAGCCAAGCGGCGGGGGGCGTAAGTCAGCCCCAGCATTTT. It translates to CASSQAAGGVSQPQHF. The variable domain in full, with the rest retrieved from reference TRBV3-1 and TRBJ1-5, is DTAVSQTPKYLVTQMGNDKSIKCEQNLGHDTMYWYKQDSKKFLKIMFSYNNKELIINETVPNRFSPKSPDKAHLNLHINSLELGDSAVYFCASSQAAGGVSQPQHFGDGTRLSIL.

This clonotype was seen at least ten times. This chain uses TRBV14 with TRBJ2-1; D is unclear. In germline, CDR1 is SGHDN, CDR2 FVKESK. There are 12 residues in the CDR3. Trimming took 0 bases from V and 8 from J, leaving 5 bases between them. CDR3 sequence: CASSQEPHEQFF. CDR3 bases: TGTGCCAGCAGCCAAGAACCGCATGAGCAGTTCTTC.

This clonotype has at least ten counts. The rearrangement joins TRBV12-3 or TRBV12-4 to TRBJ2-7; D may be TRBD2 (5 bases). V was pared by 1 base and J by 3 bases, with 7 bases between. CDR3 length: 13 residues. CDR3 residues: CASSLVAGYEQYF. In DNA form, the CDR3 reads TGTGCCAGCAGTTTAGTTGCGGGCTACGAGCAGTACTTC.

The chain uses TRBV4-3 and TRBJ1-2; D remains ambiguous. CDR1 and CDR2 (germline): LGHNA, YSLEER. The CDR3 sequence is 18 residues long. Trimming took off 3 bases at V and 1 base at J, with 21 bases between the two ends. The CDR3 reads CASSQGSGRKTHNYGYTF. The CDR3 DNA sequence: TGCGCCAGCAGCCAGGGGTCCGGGAGAAAAACCCATAACTATGGCTACACCTTC.

The table lists this clonotype with a few counts. Just one base apart from a much larger clone, this may be a read error. This chain links TRBV6-1 with TRBJ1-2, with 9 bases that match TRBD1. Germline assignment: CDR1 MNHNS and CDR2 SASEGT. The length of the CDR3 is 14 residues. The CDR3 bases are TGTGCCAGCAGCCCGACAGGGGGAGGTTATGGCTGCACCTTC. It specifies CASSPTGGGYGCTF.

The V gene is TRBV10-3, the J gene TRBJ1-5; no firm D call. The V and J ends lost 3 bases and 5 bases respectively, with 8 bases between them. The CDR3 loop spans 13 amino acids. The V gene's germline CDR1 is ENHRY and CDR2 SYGVKD. Here the CDR3 DNA reads TGTGCCATCAGTGAAGTCGTGGATCAGCCCCAGCATTTT. This encodes CAISEVVDQPQHF.

The chain carries TRBV12-3 or TRBV12-4 and TRBJ2-1; 16 positions match TRBD2. The CDR3 loop spans 18 amino acids. With V trimmed by 3 bases and J by 8 bases, 10 bases remained unmatched. CDR3 coding DNA: TGTGCCAGCAGTTTTTTGAGCAGGGGACTAGCGGGAGGGTATGAGCAGTTCTTC. Translated, it gives CASSFLSRGLAGGYEQFF.

This clonotype was recorded at least ten times. The chain has TRBV5-6 and TRBJ1-2; 9 bases line up with TRBD1. J gave up 5 bases and V 3 bases, and 2 bases lay outside the gene matches. Germline loops: CDR1 SGHDT, CDR2 YYEEEE. This CDR3 is built from 13 residues. The CDR3 nucleotides are TGTGCCAGCAGCTCGGACAGGGGTTATGGCTACACCTTC. This translates into CASSSDRGYGYTF.

The gene calls are TRBV18 and TRBJ1-1; D is ambiguous. The CDR3 consists of 14 residues. Per the germline V gene, CDR1 is KGHSH and CDR2 is LQKENI. V was trimmed by 3 bases and J by 1 base, leaving 9 bases between them. Here the CDR3 reads CASSPPTANTEAFF. CDR3 DNA sequence: TGTGCCAGCTCACCTCCAACAGCGAACACTGAAGCTTTCTTT.

The chain uses TRBV28 and TRBJ2-3, with D possibly matching TRBD1 (6 bases). This CDR3 is built from 14 residues. Germline V gene lookup returns CDR1 MDHEN and CDR2 SYDVKM. V dropped 6 bases and J dropped 2 bases, with 12 bases sitting between them. The CDR3 protein is CASRSHRVTDTQYF. CDR3 nucleotide sequence: TGTGCCAGCAGGAGTCACAGGGTCACAGATACGCAGTATTTT.

This clonotype was counted between two and nine times. J is TRBJ1-2 and V is TRBV12-3 or TRBV12-4; D possibly corresponds to TRBD1 (5 bases). This CDR3 has 15 amino acids. The V end lost 5 bases, the J end lost 4 bases, and 17 bases lay between the germline ends. CDR3 sequence: CASSPGTGRGYGYTF. CDR3 nucleotides: TGTGCCAGCAGTCCCGGGACGGGGAGGGGCTATGGCTACACCTTC.

The chain employs TRBV20-1 and TRBJ1-2, with no clear D. With 1 base removed from V and 4 bases from J, the gap between germline ends came to 13 bases. This CDR3 contains 14 residues. Looked up from germline, CDR1 is DFQATT and CDR2 is SNEGSKA (reference sequence). The CDR3 coding sequence is TGCAGTGCTAGAGGATTAGATGGCGGCTATGGCTACACCTTC. Translation: CSARGLDGGYGYTF.